This entry concerns a single T cell receptor beta chain. Its antigen is still unknown. Clones were read by immunoSEQ multiplex PCR, and TCRdb kept only the in-frame ones, dropping some. The repertoire holds approximately 64,000 clones, with about 83% as singletons. The entry originates in a study of T cell responses to AZD1222 COVID-19 vaccine. Across the whole study: It was second doses at about 4 or about 12 weeks that were pooled. Study-wide points: Clonal diversity may have been underestimated, and the donors were mostly white British, with more females than males.

Germline V gene data show CDR1 as SGHRS and CDR2 as YFSETQ. V was cut by 4 bases and J by 0 bases, with 7 bases left in between. CDR3 length: 13 residues. The chain recombines TRBV5-1 with TRBJ2-5; no clear D. This TCR was sampled from an adult in good health. The sequenced sample was peripheral blood, obtained on day 0 of AZD1222 vaccination. Written as DNA, the CDR3 is TGCGCCAGCAGCGTATCGTACCAAGAGACCCAGTACTTC. Protein: CASSVSYQETQYF.